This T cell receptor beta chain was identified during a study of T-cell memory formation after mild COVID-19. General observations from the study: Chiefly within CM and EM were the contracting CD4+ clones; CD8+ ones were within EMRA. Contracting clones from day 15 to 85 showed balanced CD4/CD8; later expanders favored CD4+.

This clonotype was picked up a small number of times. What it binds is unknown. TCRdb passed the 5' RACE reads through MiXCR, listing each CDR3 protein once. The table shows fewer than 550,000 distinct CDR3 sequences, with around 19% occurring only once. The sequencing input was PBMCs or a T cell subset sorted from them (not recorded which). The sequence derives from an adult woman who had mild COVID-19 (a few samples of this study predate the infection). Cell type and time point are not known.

DNA for the CDR3: TGTGCCAGCAGTTTAATTTTGGTTTCGGCGGGGGGGTTAAATGAGCAGTTCTTC. Translation gives CASSLILVSAGGLNEQFF. The chain recombines TRBV12-3 or TRBV12-4 with TRBJ2-1, with 9 bases matching TRBD2. Trimming cost V 2 bases and J 7 bases; bases outside gene matches: 15. The CDR3 has 18 amino acids.